The 8 T cell receptor beta chains below were found in one sample sequenced in a study of OX40 agonist ivuxolimab in advanced cancers. Only in-frame clones appear in the TCRdb table, and some are missing; sequencing was by immunoSEQ multiplex PCR. Found here are more than 75,000 clones, more than 85% of them singletons; the top ten hold about 1%. This material consisted of CD4+ or CD8+ T cells sorted from blood, taken in a trial of the OX40 agonist ivuxolimab. These receptor sequences come from an adult with an advanced solid tumor such as melanoma, head and neck, liver or kidney cancer.

The chain links TRBV5-1 to TRBJ2-1; 7 positions agree with TRBD2. After removal of 7 bases from V and 1 base from J, the junction contained 8 bases not matched to a gene. Germline CDR1 and CDR2: SGHRS and YFSETQ. The CDR3 totals 15 residues. In nucleotides, the CDR3 is TGCGCCAGCCGAAACGGGGGGACTTCCTACAATGAGCAGTTCTTC. Protein: CASRNGGTSYNEQFF.

V usage is TRBV9 and J usage is TRBJ2-1, with TRBD2 as a possible D gene (5 bases). V was pared by 0 bases and J by 2 bases, with 6 bases between. Germline V gene data show CDR1 as SGDLS and CDR2 as YYNGEE. The CDR3 has 14 residues. The CDR3 region has the DNA TGTGCCAGCAGCGTAGACGGGGCCTACAATGAGCAGTTCTTC. This codes for CASSVDGAYNEQFF.

Comment on this clone: Other DNA sequences in this sample translate to the same CDR3. This sequence joins TRBV7-2 and TRBJ1-1; 7 bases are shared with TRBD1. The V and J ends lost 5 bases and 4 bases, in that order; junction bases with no gene match: 4. The V gene's germline CDR1 is SGHTA and CDR2 FQGNSA. This CDR3 is built from 13 residues. The CDR3 sequence is CASSRPGGTEAFF. CDR3 DNA sequence: TGTGCCAGCAGCCGACCAGGGGGCACTGAAGCTTTCTTT.

This clone was detected only once. The rearrangement uses TRBV9 and TRBJ2-7; 10 bases align to TRBD1. With 3 bases clipped from V and 7 bases from J, the junction kept 10 bases outside the gene matches. The germline V gene encodes CDR1 SGDLS and CDR2 YYNGEE. CDR3 length equals 15 residues. CDR3 sequence (DNA): TGTGCCAGCAGCGAACGAGACAGGGGGCCTGGGGAGCAGTACTTC. This translates into CASSERDRGPGEQYF.

This clone has a handful of counts. This chain connects TRBV6-5 to TRBJ1-3, with no clear D. V lost 4 bases to trimming and J lost 9 bases, with 13 bases between them. Germline V gene lookup returns CDR1 MNHEY and CDR2 SVGAGI. The CDR3 sequence is 13 residues long. The CDR3 sequence is CASSCQVPSTIYF. CDR3 bases: TGTGCCAGCAGTTGTCAGGTGCCTAGCACCATATATTTT.

This clone came up once. The chain uses TRBV5-1 and TRBJ1-2; 8 nucleotides align to TRBD1. Germline V gene lookup returns CDR1 SGHRS and CDR2 YFSETQ. This CDR3 comprises 15 residues. The trim removed 0 bases at V and 6 bases at J, leaving 7 bases unmatched. CDR3 region: CASSLGGRGRDGYTF. The DNA of the CDR3 is TGCGCCAGCAGCTTGGGTGGCAGGGGGCGCGATGGCTACACCTTC.

This chain links TRBV2 with TRBJ1-5; D might be TRBD1 (6 bases). Germline loops: CDR1 SNHLY, CDR2 FYNNEI. The CDR3 is made up of 15 amino acids. V was clipped by 1 base and J by 6 bases, with 13 bases between them. The CDR3 sequence: CASSEVPGGGQPQHF. The CDR3 nucleotides read TGTGCCAGCAGTGAAGTTCCGGGGGGCGGTCAGCCCCAGCATTTT.

The V and J genes are TRBV6-5 and TRBJ1-2; 9 positions match TRBD1. The germline V gene encodes CDR1 MNHEY and CDR2 SVGAGI. V trimming: 6 bases; J trimming: 5 bases; junction bases outside the gene matches: 10. This CDR3 region has 15 residues. Here the CDR3 reads CASSSTGGNTYGYTF. CDR3 bases: TGTGCCAGCAGCTCGACAGGGGGTAATACGTATGGCTACACCTTC.